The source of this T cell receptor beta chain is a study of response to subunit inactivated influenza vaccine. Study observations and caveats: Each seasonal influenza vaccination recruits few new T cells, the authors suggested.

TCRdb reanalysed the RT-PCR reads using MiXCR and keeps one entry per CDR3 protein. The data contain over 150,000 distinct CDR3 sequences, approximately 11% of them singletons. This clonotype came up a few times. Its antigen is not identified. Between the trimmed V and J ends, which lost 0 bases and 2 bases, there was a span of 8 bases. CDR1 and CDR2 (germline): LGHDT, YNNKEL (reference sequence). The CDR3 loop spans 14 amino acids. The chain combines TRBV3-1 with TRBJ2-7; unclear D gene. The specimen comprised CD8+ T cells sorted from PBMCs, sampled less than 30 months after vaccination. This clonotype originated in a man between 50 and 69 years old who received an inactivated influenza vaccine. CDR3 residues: CASSQDPVTYEQYF. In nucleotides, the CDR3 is TGTGCCAGCAGCCAAGATCCAGTTACCTACGAGCAGTACTTC.